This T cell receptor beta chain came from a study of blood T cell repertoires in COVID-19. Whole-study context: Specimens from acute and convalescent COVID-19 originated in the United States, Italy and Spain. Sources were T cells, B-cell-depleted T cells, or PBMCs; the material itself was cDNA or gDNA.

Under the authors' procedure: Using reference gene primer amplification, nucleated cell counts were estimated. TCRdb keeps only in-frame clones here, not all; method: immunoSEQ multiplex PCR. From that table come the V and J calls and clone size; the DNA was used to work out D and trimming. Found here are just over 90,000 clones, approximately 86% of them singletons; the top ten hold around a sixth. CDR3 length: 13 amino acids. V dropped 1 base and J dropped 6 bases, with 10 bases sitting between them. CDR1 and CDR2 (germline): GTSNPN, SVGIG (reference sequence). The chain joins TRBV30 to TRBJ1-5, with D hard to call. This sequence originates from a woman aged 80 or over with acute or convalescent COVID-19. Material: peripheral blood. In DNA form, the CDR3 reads TGTGCCTGGAGTGCGGGGAGCGGTCAGCCCCAGCATTTT. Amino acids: CAWSAGSGQPQHF.